These 6 T cell receptor beta chains originate from one sample sequenced in a study of T cell responses to AZD1222 COVID-19 vaccine. Libraries were prepared by immunoSEQ multiplex PCR; TCRdb keeps only in-frame clonotypes and omits some of them. The sample holds about 92,000 clones, roughly 90% seen once. The sample in question was peripheral blood, obtained on day 0 of AZD1222 vaccination. These receptor sequences come from an adult in good health.

The J gene is TRBJ2-7, the V gene TRBV7-2, with no clear D. Germline CDR1 SGHTA, CDR2 FQGNSA. Between the trimmed V and J ends, which lost 1 base and 6 bases, there was a span of 10 bases. This CDR3 comprises 13 residues. In DNA form, the CDR3 reads TGTGCCAGCAGCTTAGGAGGCTTCGGCGAGCAGTACTTC. The encoded protein is CASSLGGFGEQYF.

The J gene is TRBJ1-2, the V gene TRBV28, with D possibly being TRBD1 (5 bases). The CDR3 extends over 12 amino acids. V lost 2 bases, J lost 7 bases, and 8 bases lay in between. In germline, CDR1 is MDHEN, CDR2 SYDVKM. The CDR3 is CASSLRQRGYTF. CDR3 DNA: TGTGCCAGCAGTTTACGACAGCGTGGCTACACCTTC.

The rearrangement links TRBV13 to TRBJ2-1; 11 bases agree with TRBD2. The CDR3 spans 15 residues. Per germline, CDR1 PRHDT and CDR2 FYEKMQ (reference sequence). V shed 5 bases, J shed 4 bases, and the junction held 4 bases outside the gene matches. CDR3 loop: CASSPGLAVYNEQFF. CDR3 nucleotide sequence: TGTGCCAGCAGCCCGGGACTAGCGGTATACAATGAGCAGTTCTTC.

This sequence joins TRBV5-1 and TRBJ1-1; 9 positions match TRBD1. The CDR3 covers 15 residues. Losses at the gene ends were 4 bases for V and 4 bases for J; bases not matched to a gene: 8. The germline V gene encodes CDR1 SGHRS and CDR2 YFSETQ. The CDR3 DNA reads as TGCGCCAGCAGCAGCACCGGGACAGGGATCACTGAAGCTTTCTTT. Translation: CASSSTGTGITEAFF.

The chain uses TRBV20-1 and TRBJ2-7; 8 bases align to TRBD1. CDR1 is DFQATT and CDR2 is SNEGSKA in the germline V gene (reference sequence). The CDR3 runs to 14 residues. V lost 3 bases, J lost 5 bases, and 9 bases stayed unmatched. The CDR3 DNA reads as TGCAGTGCTAGTCACGGACAGGGACTCGACGAGCAGTACTTC. Translating gives CSASHGQGLDEQYF.

The gene calls are TRBV14 and TRBJ1-5; D is unresolved. V was pared by 5 bases and J by 3 bases, with 8 bases between. Germline loops: CDR1 SGHDN, CDR2 FVKESK. The CDR3 consists of 13 residues. In nucleotides, the CDR3 is TGTGCCAGCAGCGTCAGCATCAATCAGCCCCAGCATTTT. Translated, it gives CASSVSINQPQHF.